This is a list of T cell receptor beta chains from one sample in a study of T cell responses to AZD1222 COVID-19 vaccine. Measured with immunoSEQ multiplex PCR; TCRdb has only the in-frame clones, and not every one. The sample has about 120,000 clones, 70% to 90% seen once. Specimen: peripheral blood, collected 28 days after the second AZD1222 dose. These receptors all come from an adult who received the AZD1222 COVID-19 vaccine. Each CDR3 is given with its conserved first and last residue. A D gene is named only where the DNA matches it firmly. Not every row has a clone size; where given, it reads once, few, many or a size class.

>.|TRBJ2-1|TRBV9|.
CASSGGANEQFF
TGTGCCAGCAGCGGGGGGGCTAATGAGCAGTTCTTC
>.|TRBJ1-1|TRBV18|.
CASSPGSNTEAFF
TGTGCCAGCTCACCGGGGTCGAACACTGAAGCTTTCTTT
>.|TRBJ1-1|TRBV12-5|TRBD1
CASGLGGQGKAFF
TGTGCTAGTGGTTTGGGGGGACAGGGAAAAGCTTTCTTT
>.|TRBJ1-3|TRBV6-1|.
CASSESSAGSGNTIYF
TGTGCCAGCAGTGAATCGTCGGCAGGCTCTGGAAACACCATATATTTT
>.|TRBJ1-3|TRBV6-5|.
CASSYGSFSGNTIYF
TGTGCCAGCAGTTACGGCAGTTTCTCTGGAAACACCATATATTTT
>.|TRBJ2-5|TRBV9|.
CASSAGVRFQETQYF
TGTGCCAGCAGCGCGGGGGTCAGGTTCCAAGAGACCCAGTACTTC
>.|TRBJ2-3|TRBV7-9|TRBD2
CASSRTSGLTDTQYF
TGTGCCAGCAGCCGGACTAGCGGACTCACAGATACGCAGTATTTT
>.|TRBJ1-5|TRBV7-8|.
CASSLKTEGQPQHF
TGTGCCAGCAGCTTAAAGACAGAAGGTCAGCCCCAGCATTTT
>.|TRBJ1-1|TRBV21-1|.
CASSKGEGITEAFF
TGTGCCAGCAGCAAAGGGGAGGGAATCACTGAAGCTTTCTTT
>.|TRBJ1-4|TRBV6-5|.
CASSYSGRSKLFF
TGTGCCAGCAGTTATTCCGGGAGATCAAAACTGTTTTTT
>.|TRBJ1-2|TRBV12-3/TRBV12-4|TRBD1
CASSRTGWGGYTF
TGTGCCAGCAGTAGGACAGGGTGGGGAGGCTACACCTTC
>.|TRBJ2-2|TRBV15|.
CATSRGGGGLHTGELFF
TGTGCCACCAGCAGAGGGGGCGGGGGCCTTCACACCGGGGAGCTGTTTTTT
>once|TRBJ2-7|TRBV29-1|.
CSVELGTVYEQYF
TGCAGCGTTGAATTGGGGACGGTCTACGAGCAGTACTTC
>.|TRBJ1-2|TRBV3-1/TRBV3-2|TRBD1
CASSQPGQGADGYTF
TGTGCCAGCAGCCAACCGGGACAGGGGGCCGATGGCTACACCTTC
>.|TRBJ1-5|TRBV30|TRBD1
CAWKATGAGNQPQHF
TGTGCCTGGAAGGCGACAGGGGCAGGGAATCAGCCCCAGCATTTT
>.|TRBJ2-1|TRBV6-1|.
CASSDMGGLYNEQFF
TGTGCCAGCAGTGATATGGGGGGCCTGTACAATGAGCAGTTCTTC
>.|TRBJ1-6|TRBV28|.
CASSLADSRGFVSPLHF
TGTGCCAGCAGCCTTGCCGACTCCAGGGGATTTGTCTCACCCCTCCACTTT
>.|TRBJ1-3|TRBV7-3|.
CASSPAGSGNTIYF
TGTGCCAGCAGCCCCGCAGGGTCTGGAAACACCATATATTTT
>.|TRBJ2-1|TRBV18|.
CASSPVTVEQFF
TGTGCCAGCTCACCAGTGACAGTCGAGCAGTTCTTC
>once|TRBJ2-6|TRBV3-1/TRBV3-2|.
CASSQDLAVSGANVLTF
TGTGCCAGCAGCCAAGATCTGGCGGTCTCTGGGGCCAACGTCCTGACTTTC
>few|TRBJ1-2|TRBV4-3|.
CASSQAAKSNYGYTF
TGCGCCAGCAGCCAAGCCGCCAAATCTAACTATGGCTACACCTTC
>once|TRBJ2-7|TRBV11-3|.
CASSFYRDGSYEQYF
TGTGCCAGCAGCTTCTACCGGGACGGCTCCTACGAGCAGTACTTC
>once|TRBJ2-3|TRBV24-1|.
CATSETTPDTQYF
TGTGCCACCAGTGAAACAACGCCGGATACGCAGTATTTT
>.|TRBJ2-7|TRBV24-1|TRBD1
CATSPGTGVDEQYF
TGTGCCACCAGCCCCGGGACAGGGGTCGACGAGCAGTACTTC
>.|TRBJ1-1|TRBV7-8|.
CASSLNGVNTEAFF
TGTGCCAGCAGCTTAAATGGCGTGAACACTGAAGCTTTCTTT
>.|TRBJ1-2|TRBV6-5|.
CASSVGGRSRGYTF
TGTGCCAGCAGCGTGGGGGGGCGGTCGAGAGGCTACACCTTC
>.|TRBJ2-1|TRBV29-1|.
CSVVQGTNEQFF
TGCAGCGTTGTTCAGGGCACCAATGAGCAGTTCTTC
>.|TRBJ2-3|TRBV5-1|.
CASSFGEGTDTQYF
TGCGCCAGCAGCTTTGGGGAAGGGACAGATACGCAGTATTTT
>.|TRBJ1-1|TRBV3-1/TRBV3-2|.
CASSQQTQNTEAFF
TGTGCCAGCAGCCAACAAACACAGAACACTGAAGCTTTCTTT
>.|TRBJ2-2|TRBV7-6|.
CASRIDRRNTGELFF
TGTGCCAGCAGGATCGACAGGAGGAACACCGGGGAGCTGTTTTTT
>.|TRBJ2-6|TRBV6-5|.
CASSRMSGANVLTF
TGTGCCAGCAGCCGGATGTCTGGGGCCAACGTCCTGACTTTC
>.|TRBJ2-7|TRBV15|TRBD1
CATSRDRRSYEQYF
TGTGCCACCAGCAGGGACAGGCGGAGCTACGAGCAGTACTTC
>.|TRBJ2-7|TRBV6-1|TRBD1
CASSEYTGTGRYEQYF
TGTGCCAGCAGTGAATACACCGGGACAGGGCGCTACGAGCAGTACTTC
>.|TRBJ2-3|TRBV7-9|.
CASSLVGGEEDTQYF
TGTGCCAGCAGCTTAGTGGGCGGGGAAGAGGATACGCAGTATTTT
>.|TRBJ1-5|TRBV27|.
CASSLAGKQPQHF
TGTGCCAGCAGTTTAGCAGGGAAACAGCCCCAGCATTTT
>.|TRBJ2-3|TRBV7-2|TRBD2
CASSPAPAGGGDTQYF
TGTGCCAGCAGCCCGGCGCCAGCGGGGGGGGGAGATACGCAGTATTTT
>.|TRBJ2-5|TRBV5-1|.
CASSLGARETQYF
TGCGCCAGCAGCTTAGGTGCGAGAGAGACCCAGTACTTC
>once|TRBJ1-1|TRBV3-1/TRBV3-2|.
CASSHRLNTEAFF
TGTGCCAGCAGCCATAGACTGAACACTGAAGCTTTCTTT
>.|TRBJ2-2|TRBV19|.
CASSTTGGLNTGELFF
TGTGCCAGTAGTACGACGGGCGGACTCAACACCGGGGAGCTGTTTTTT
>.|TRBJ1-1|TRBV2|TRBD1
CASTLDRAGTEAFF
TGTGCCAGCACCTTAGACAGGGCCGGGACTGAAGCTTTCTTT
>once|TRBJ2-7|TRBV28|TRBD1
CASILTGTGSYEQYF
TGTGCCAGCATTCTTACCGGGACAGGTTCCTACGAGCAGTACTTC
>.|TRBJ1-1|TRBV2|.
CASRRELNTEAFF
TGTGCCAGCAGAAGGGAACTGAACACTGAAGCTTTCTTT
>.|TRBJ2-7|TRBV5-1|.
CASSLGTGNLEQYF
TGCGCCAGCAGCTTGGGTACGGGGAATTTAGAGCAGTACTTC
>once|TRBJ1-1|TRBV4-1|.
CASRAPSGRLTEAFF
TGCGCCAGCAGGGCCCCTTCGGGACGTTTAACTGAAGCTTTCTTT
>.|TRBJ2-5|TRBV11-3|.
CASSLAGARTHGETQYF
TGTGCCAGCAGCTTAGCGGGGGCACGGACCCATGGGGAGACCCAGTACTTC
>.|TRBJ1-2|TRBV13|.
CASSPPSGAWGNGYTF
TGTGCCAGCAGCCCCCCGTCGGGGGCTTGGGGTAATGGCTACACCTTC